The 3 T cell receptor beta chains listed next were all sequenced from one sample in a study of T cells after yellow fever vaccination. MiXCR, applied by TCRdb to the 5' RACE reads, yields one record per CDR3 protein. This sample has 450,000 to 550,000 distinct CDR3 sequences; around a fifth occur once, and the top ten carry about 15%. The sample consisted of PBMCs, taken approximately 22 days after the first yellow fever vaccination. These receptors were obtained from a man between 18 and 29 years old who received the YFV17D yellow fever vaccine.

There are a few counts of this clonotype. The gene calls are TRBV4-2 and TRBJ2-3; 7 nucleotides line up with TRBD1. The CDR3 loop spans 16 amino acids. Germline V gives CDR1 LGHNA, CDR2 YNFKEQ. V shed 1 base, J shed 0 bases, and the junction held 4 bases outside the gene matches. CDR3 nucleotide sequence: TGTGCCAGCAGCCAAGCAACAGGGGTTAGCACAGATACGCAGTATTTT. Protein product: CASSQATGVSTDTQYF.

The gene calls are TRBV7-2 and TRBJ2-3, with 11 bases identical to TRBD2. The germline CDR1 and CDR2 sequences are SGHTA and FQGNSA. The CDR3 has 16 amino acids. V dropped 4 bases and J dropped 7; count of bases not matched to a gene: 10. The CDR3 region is CASSSPLAGGMNTQYF. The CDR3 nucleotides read TGTGCCAGCAGCTCCCCCTTAGCGGGGGGGATGAATACGCAGTATTTT.

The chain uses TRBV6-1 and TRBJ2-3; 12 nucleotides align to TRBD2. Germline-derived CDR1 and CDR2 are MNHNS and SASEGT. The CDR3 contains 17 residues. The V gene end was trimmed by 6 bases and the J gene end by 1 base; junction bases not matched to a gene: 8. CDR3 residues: CASSRGLAGSGTDTQYF. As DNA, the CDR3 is TGTGCCAGCAGCCGCGGACTAGCGGGATCTGGCACAGATACGCAGTATTTT.